This T cell receptor beta chain derives from a study of a mutant IDH1 vaccine in newly diagnosed glioma. Whole-study context: The patients received vaccinations eight times, in weeks 1, 3, 5, 7, 11, 15, 19 and 23. With temozolomide cycles, or 4-6 weeks after radiotherapy alone, vaccination was started. Study findings and constraints: Of the patients, approximately 93% had vaccine-induced immune responses.

Worth noting for this clone: Its specificity is unknown.

Time point denoted: week 23, last vaccination. Each vaccine dose was 300 ug of mutant IDH1 20-mer peptide, with topical imiquimod. The CDR3 length is 12 residues. Germline V gene data show CDR1 as ENHRY and CDR2 as SYGVKD. TCRdb keeps only in-frame clones here, not all; method: immunoSEQ multiplex PCR. The sample has about 77,000 clones, more than 80% seen once; the top ten hold 0.77%. This chain joins TRBV10-3 and TRBJ1-4; 8 nucleotides line up with TRBD1. The input for sequencing was PBMCs, taken from a glioma patient whose treatment included an IDH1 peptide vaccine. This sequence originates from a woman between 50 and 59 years old with glioma. CDR3 protein: CASQGADEKLFF. CDR3 sequence (DNA): TGTGCTTCTCAGGGGGCGGATGAAAAACTGTTTTTT.